This is a list of T cell receptor beta chains from one sample in a study of blood T cells in healthy people across ages. TCRdb ran MiXCR on the 5' RACE reads and lists one entry per CDR3 protein. The sample includes approximately 800,000 distinct CDR3 sequences, about 53% seen only once; the top ten take around 40%. Sequenced sample: blood. All receptors come from a man aged 80 or over in good health. Both conserved end residues are trimmed from each CDR3. Size values are once, few and many counts, or a class for expanded clones, and some rows have none.

J	V	size	CDR3
TRBJ1-1	TRBV29-1	.	SVRLNTEAF
TRBJ2-2	TRBV5-1	once	ASSAPGPGELF
TRBJ2-3	TRBV12-3/TRBV12-4	few	ASSPGVKTSTDTQY
.	TRBV12-3/TRBV12-4	.	ASKGGRVPYEQY
TRBJ2-7	TRBV18	.	ASSSIGSYEQY
TRBJ1-5	TRBV24-1	once	ATSDRVGQPQH
TRBJ2-5	TRBV5-1	.	ASSSNGGREETQY
TRBJ1-1	TRBV5-1	.	ASSWTGAEAF
TRBJ2-1	TRBV2	.	ASSVANTEQF
TRBJ2-5	TRBV20-1	.	SARGTSVQETQY
TRBJ2-7	TRBV28	.	ASSWSTSLEQY
TRBJ2-7	TRBV24-1	.	ATSNGRYSYEQY
TRBJ2-4	TRBV29-1	many	SVVGFKAKNIQY
TRBJ2-3	TRBV6-5	few	ASSPLSADTQY
TRBJ2-5	TRBV28	.	ASSSGAKTQY
TRBJ2-2	TRBV5-1	.	ASSLAAGGLNTGELF
TRBJ1-6	TRBV20-1	few	SATKTELYSPLH
TRBJ2-1	TRBV19	.	ASRLGILEHNEQF
TRBJ2-6	TRBV29-1	.	SATGGVGASVLT
TRBJ2-5	TRBV9	.	ASSGVGTPINYNEQY
TRBJ1-1	TRBV29-1	few	SVDMGGTEAF
TRBJ2-4	TRBV10-3	few	AISEGFGEQY